These 29 T cell receptor beta chains were sequenced from one sample in a study of blood T cell repertoires in COVID-19. Repertoires were generated with immunoSEQ multiplex PCR, while TCRdb's copy carries only in-frame clones and drops some. The sample consists of fewer than 300,000 clones, roughly 80% of them appearing once. What was sequenced was PBMCs or T cells enriched from blood (not recorded which). The source of these receptors is a man aged 35 to 55 who had been exposed to COVID-19.

V and J are TRBV2 and TRBJ1-3; no definite D call. V lost 7 bases and J lost 2, with 15 bases in between. The CDR3 extends over 15 amino acids. Germline V gene sequence: CDR1 SNHLY, CDR2 FYNNEI. The CDR3 is CASTTDWVPGNTIYF. CDR3 sequence (DNA): TGTGCCAGCACTACGGACTGGGTCCCTGGAAACACCATATATTTT.

This clone was observed once. V usage is TRBV3-1 (or the pseudogene TRBV3-2) and J usage is TRBJ2-1, with 8 bases lining up with TRBD2. The CDR3 has 13 amino acids. Germline CDR1 LGHDT, CDR2 YNNKEL (reference sequence). J lost 7 bases, V lost 5 bases, and 4 bases had no gene match. The CDR3 nucleotides read TGTGCCAGCAGCTTAGCGGGACTTAATGAGCAGTTCTTC. This sequence encodes CASSLAGLNEQFF.

This rearrangement joins TRBV7-6 to TRBJ2-1, with D maybe TRBD2 (6 bases). This CDR3 is built from 14 residues. V lost 3 bases to trimming and J lost 13 bases, with 19 bases between them. Germline values: CDR1 SGHVS, CDR2 FNYEAQ. CDR3 DNA sequence: TGTGCCAGCAGCTTTTCCCCTAGCGCCGCCCAACAGTTCTTC. As protein: CASSFSPSAAQQFF.

This clone was counted a few times. This chain links TRBV5-1 with TRBJ2-1; weak D call: TRBD2 (6 bases). Germline CDR1 reads SGHRS; CDR2 reads YFSETQ. The V end lost 4 bases, the J end lost 4 bases, and 18 bases lay between the germline ends. CDR3 length: 16 residues. The CDR3 coding sequence is TGCGCCAGCAGCCTAGACGGGGGAGGAGGTTACAATGAGCAGTTCTTC. It encodes CASSLDGGGGYNEQFF.

The chain links TRBV10-1 to TRBJ1-5; 9 nucleotides match TRBD1. The CDR3 runs 18 residues. Losses at the gene ends were 6 bases for V and 1 base for J; bases not matched to a gene: 13. Germline values: CDR1 WNHNN, CDR2 SYGVQD (reference sequence). Here the CDR3 DNA reads TGCGCCAGCAGCCGGGACAGGGAAAATCAGTACAGCAATCAGCCCCAGCATTTT. Translated, it gives CASSRDRENQYSNQPQHF.

The V and J genes are TRBV3-1 (or the pseudogene TRBV3-2) and TRBJ2-7; the match to TRBD2 covers 9 bases. CDR1 is LGHDT, CDR2 YNNKEL, per germline (reference sequence). CDR3 length equals 14 residues. The V gene end was trimmed by 0 bases and the J gene end by 6 bases; junction bases not matched to a gene: 3. As DNA, the CDR3 is TGTGCCAGCAGCCAAGAAGGACTAGCGAGCGAGCAGTACTTC. The encoded protein is CASSQEGLASEQYF.

The V call is TRBV11-2, the J call TRBJ2-1; 10 nucleotides line up with TRBD2. From germline, CDR1 is SGHAT and CDR2 FQNNGV. J gave up 8 bases and V 6 bases, and 19 bases lay outside the gene matches. The CDR3 is 18 amino acids. The CDR3 bases are TGTGCCAGCAGTTCTACGCCCCGAGCTAGCGGGAGACAAGATGAGCAGTTCTTC. This encodes CASSSTPRASGRQDEQFF. The full variable domain, completed using reference TRBV11-2 and TRBJ2-1, is EAGVAQSPRYKIIEKRQSVAFWCNPISGHATLYWYQQILGQGPKLLIQFQNNGVVDDSQLPKDRFSAERLKGVDSTLKIQPAKLEDSAVYLCASSSTPRASGRQDEQFFGPGTRLTVL.

The chain couples TRBV2 to TRBJ2-1, with a possible D match to TRBD2 (6 bases). Germline CDR1 is SNHLY and CDR2 is FYNNEI. The CDR3 covers 14 residues. V was clipped by 2 bases and J by 6 bases, with 11 bases between them. In nucleotides, the CDR3 is TGTGCCAGCAGTGAACTACTAGCCTTCAATGAGCAGTTCTTC. It encodes CASSELLAFNEQFF.

The J gene is TRBJ2-5, the V gene TRBV12-3 or TRBV12-4, with 7 bases fitting TRBD1. The CDR3 length is 13 residues. Unmatched junction bases numbered 9, after V lost 6 bases and J lost 8 bases. The chain's CDR3 is CASSPGQESTQYF. The CDR3 nucleotides read TGTGCCAGCAGCCCCGGACAGGAAAGTACCCAGTACTTC.

This clone was found a few times. This rearrangement joins TRBV12-3 or TRBV12-4 to TRBJ2-5, with a possible D match to TRBD1 (5 bases). The germline V and J ends were trimmed by 6 bases and 7 bases, with 15 bases remaining between them. This CDR3 is built from 13 residues. The CDR3 spells CASRKGAARTQYF. DNA of the CDR3: TGTGCCAGCAGGAAAGGGGCCGCAAGGACCCAGTACTTC.

The CDR3 nucleotides are TGTGCCAGCAGCCAAGTAGTTACTCATGGCTACACCTTC. Its translation: CASSQVVTHGYTF. The rearrangement uses TRBV14 and TRBJ1-2; D is undetermined. Trimming took off 1 base at V and 6 bases at J, with 9 bases between the two ends. CDR3 length: 13 residues. Germline loops: CDR1 SGHDN, CDR2 FVKESK. Full variable domain (missing parts from reference TRBV14 and TRBJ1-2): EAGVTQFPSHSVIEKGQTVTLRCDPISGHDNLYWYRRVMGKEIKFLLHFVKESKQDESGMPNNRFLAERTGGTYSTLKVQPAELEDSGVYFCASSQVVTHGYTFGSGTRLTVV.

V gene TRBV4-2 combines with J gene TRBJ1-5; D ambiguous. The CDR3 covers 15 residues. From germline, CDR1 is LGHNA and CDR2 YNFKEQ. Between the trimmed V and J ends, which lost 3 bases and 1 base, there was a span of 10 bases. CDR3 residues: CASSQDEGSNQPQHF. CDR3 sequence (DNA): TGTGCCAGCAGCCAGGACGAGGGAAGCAATCAGCCCCAGCATTTT.

V gene TRBV30 combines with J gene TRBJ2-3; TRBD1 matches at 7 bases. Germline CDR1 and CDR2: GTSNPN and SVGIG (reference sequence). Germline trimming cut 4 bases from V and 2 bases from J; bases unmatched to any gene: 3. The CDR3 contains 13 residues. The CDR3 DNA is TGTGCCTGGAAGGACAGGAACACAGATACGCAGTATTTT. Amino acid sequence: CAWKDRNTDTQYF. The variable domain in full, completed from reference TRBV30 and TRBJ2-3, reads SQTIHQWPATLVQPVGSPLSLECTVEGTSNPNLYWYRQAAGRGLQLLFYSVGIGQISSEVPQNLSASRPQDRQFILSSKKLLLSDSGFYLCAWKDRNTDTQYFGPGTRLTVL.

This clone has more than one count but fewer than ten. The V gene is TRBV13, the J gene TRBJ2-1; D is perhaps TRBD1 (5 bases). V was shortened by 5 bases and J by 4 bases, with 21 bases between the two germline ends. CDR1 and CDR2 (germline): PRHDT, FYEKMQ (reference sequence). CDR3 length: 17 residues. The CDR3 nucleotides read TGTGCCAGCAGCCGAACCCCATCAGGGAAGCGATACAATGAGCAGTTCTTC. Its protein product is CASSRTPSGKRYNEQFF.

The V and J genes are TRBV2 and TRBJ2-1; a weak D match, TRBD2 (5 bases). The CDR3 covers 14 residues. V lost 7 bases, J lost 2 bases, and 12 bases lay in between. CDR1 and CDR2 (germline): SNHLY, FYNNEI. As DNA, the CDR3 is TGTGCCAGCAAGGTGGAGGCGGCCTACAATGAGCAGTTCTTC. Residues: CASKVEAAYNEQFF.

The genes are TRBV7-8 and TRBJ2-5; D may be TRBD2 (5 bases). CDR3 length equals 17 residues. Trimming cost V 3 bases and J 5 bases, with 22 bases left between them. Germline values: CDR1 SGHVS, CDR2 FQNEAQ. This CDR3 is CASSFSLGSGNSETQYF. In DNA, the CDR3 is TGTGCCAGCAGCTTTAGTTTAGGGTCGGGAAACTCGGAGACCCAGTACTTC.

The CDR3 DNA is TGTGCCAGCAGCAAAACCCGGGACAGGGGTCGGGTGTCGGGTCAGCCCCAGCATTTT. It specifies CASSKTRDRGRVSGQPQHF. The V and J genes are TRBV21-1 and TRBJ1-5; the D call in the table, TRBD1, was not verified against the DNA. TRBV21-1 is labeled a pseudogene. The CDR3 is 19 amino acids.

This sequence joins TRBV30 and TRBJ2-3; D is undetermined. CDR1 and CDR2 (germline): GTSNPN, SVGIG (reference sequence). CDR3 length: 14 residues. The V end was cut by 3 bases, the J end by 0 bases, with 10 bases between. This CDR3 reads CAWRRGPSTDTQYF. Here the CDR3 DNA reads TGTGCCTGGAGGCGCGGCCCAAGCACAGATACGCAGTATTTT.

The CDR3 sequence: CASSFGQGNTDTQYF. The CDR3, as DNA: TGTGCCAGCAGCTTCGGACAGGGCAACACAGATACGCAGTATTTT. The J gene is TRBJ2-3, the V gene TRBV7-9; 8 nucleotides agree with TRBD1. Germline assignment: CDR1 SEHNR and CDR2 FQNEAQ (reference sequence). V lost 3 bases and J lost 2; bases outside the gene matches: 4. The CDR3 runs 15 residues. The complete variable domain, with remaining parts taken from reference TRBV7-9 and TRBJ2-3, reads DTGVSQNPRHKITKRGQNVTFRCDPISEHNRLYWYRQTLGQGPEFLTYFQNEAQLEKSRLLSDRFSAERPKGSFSTLEIQRTEQGDSAMYLCASSFGQGNTDTQYFGPGTRLTVL.

Comments on this clone: A read error may account for a junction end that differs from germline. The chain carries TRBV18 and TRBJ2-7; D is unclear. The CDR3 has 15 residues. The germline V gene has CDR1 KGHSH and CDR2 LQKENI. CDR3 sequence reads: CASSPSVSASHEQYF. CDR3 DNA: TGTGCCAGCTCACCGTCGGTCAGCGCCTCCCACGAGCAGTACTTC.

J is TRBJ2-7 and V is TRBV12-3 or TRBV12-4; the D is unclear. The CDR3 contains 12 residues. The germline V and J ends were trimmed by 1 base and 4 bases, with 5 bases remaining between them. CDR3: CASSLERYEQYF. The CDR3 bases are TGTGCCAGCAGTTTAGAACGGTACGAGCAGTACTTC.

The rearrangement uses TRBV7-8 and TRBJ2-7; 9 bases agree with TRBD1. V was pared by 5 bases and J by 2 bases, with 7 bases of the junction left unmatched. Germline CDR1 and CDR2: SGHVS and FQNEAQ. The CDR3 contains 15 residues. The CDR3 sequence: CASSAGQGPAYEQYF. The CDR3 DNA reads as TGTGCCAGCAGCGCGGGACAGGGCCCAGCCTACGAGCAGTACTTC.

This clone was detected only once. The V call is TRBV29-1, the J call TRBJ2-1; D is perhaps TRBD1 (6 bases). CDR1 and CDR2 from the germline V gene are SQVTM and ANQGSEA. The CDR3 extends over 13 amino acids. Trimming stripped 4 bases from V and 7 bases from J, with 14 bases between. CDR3 coding DNA: TGCAGCGTTGCTAATCGTCAGGGGAATGAGCAGTTCTTC. Protein sequence: CSVANRQGNEQFF.

This chain uses TRBV30 with TRBJ1-5, with D uncertain. CDR3 size: 17 residues. Trimming shortened V by 0 bases and J by 3 bases, and 18 bases separated the two germline ends. The germline V gene has CDR1 GTSNPN and CDR2 SVGIG (reference sequence). The chain's CDR3 is CAWSVQASGRINQPQHF. CDR3 nucleotide sequence: TGTGCCTGGAGTGTTCAGGCCTCGGGAAGAATCAATCAGCCCCAGCATTTT.

CDR3 nucleotides: TGCGCCAGCAGCCCTCCCGGAGGGCGAACCTCCTACGAGCAGTACTTC. As protein: CASSPPGGRTSYEQYF. This rearrangement joins TRBV4-1 to TRBJ2-7; tentative D call: TRBD2 (6 bases). Germline CDR1 and CDR2: MGHRA and YSYEKL. The length of the CDR3 is 16 residues. V was cut by 4 bases and J by 0 bases, with 16 bases left in between.

The rearrangement joins TRBV6-7 to TRBJ2-5, with 9 nucleotides matching TRBD1. TRBV6-7 is an ORF for which the function is uncertain. V lost 2 bases and J lost 0; bases outside the gene matches: 7. The CDR3 is 17 residues long. CDR3 residues: CASSYPGTGINQETQYF. The DNA for the CDR3 is TGTGCCAGCAGTTACCCGGGGACAGGGATTAACCAAGAGACCCAGTACTTC.

The CDR3 here is CASSLGRGGNEQFF. CDR3 nucleotides: TGTGCCAGCAGTCTAGGGAGGGGGGGCAATGAGCAGTTCTTC. The gene calls are TRBV3-1 (or the pseudogene TRBV3-2) and TRBJ2-1; D is possibly TRBD2 (7 bases). Germline lookup yields CDR1 LGHDT and CDR2 YNNKEL (reference sequence). The germline V and J ends were trimmed by 6 bases and 6 bases, with 15 bases remaining between them. CDR3 length: 14 residues.

The chain uses TRBV19 and TRBJ2-7; a weak D match, TRBD2 (6 bases). CDR3 length: 16 residues. V lost 0 bases to trimming and J lost 0 bases, with 12 bases between them. Germline V gives CDR1 LNHDA, CDR2 SQIVND (reference sequence). The CDR3 here is CASSIDSGGSSYEQYF. The CDR3 DNA sequence: TGTGCCAGTAGTATAGATTCTGGGGGGAGCTCCTACGAGCAGTACTTC. The full variable domain, its missing parts supplied by reference TRBV19 and TRBJ2-7, is DGGITQSPKYLFRKEGQNVTLSCEQNLNHDAMYWYRQDPGQGLRLIYYSQIVNDFQKGDIAEGYSVSREKKESFPLTVTSAQKNPTAFYLCASSIDSGGSSYEQYFGPGTRLTVT.

This rearrangement joins TRBV28 to TRBJ1-1; the match to TRBD1 covers 8 bases. Germline values: CDR1 MDHEN, CDR2 SYDVKM. J gave up 1 base and V 5 bases, and 12 bases lay outside the gene matches. This CDR3 spans 17 amino acids. CDR3 residues: CASSPARQGRGNTEAFF. CDR3 nucleotides: TGTGCCAGCAGTCCCGCACGACAGGGGCGGGGGAACACTGAAGCTTTCTTT.